This TCR beta chain was sequenced during a study of T cell changes during pregnancy in multiple sclerosis. V gave up 4 bases and J gave up 3 bases, with 11 bases separating them. Germline V gene lookup returns CDR1 SGDLS and CDR2 YYNGEE. The CDR3 has 13 residues. Here immunoSEQ multiplex PCR was the method, and the copy in TCRdb shows in-frame clones only, minus some. The repertoire includes about 22,000 clones, approximately 95% of them detected once, and roughly 6.1% sits in the top ten. The receptor's source is a female donor with multiple sclerosis, enrolled in a pregnancy study. The source was CD8+ T cells from peripheral blood mononuclear cells, collected in the third trimester of pregnancy. The V call is TRBV9, the J call TRBJ2-7; D remains ambiguous. The CDR3 loop reads CASSPRGGYEQYF. In DNA form, the CDR3 reads TGTGCCAGCAGCCCCCGTGGCGGCTACGAGCAGTACTTC.